Below, one TCR beta chain is given with its context. What it binds is not known. This sample stems from a study of cytomegalovirus exposure and HLA in healthy donors. Study-level background: A data release that came early held some 79 million unique TCRs from HLA-typed donors. Study results and caveats: The dataset shows that most TCR sequences were rare, while some public TCRs occurred in many donors. Links to common viral pathogens appeared, in a later analysis, for several of the most significant clusters.

This PCR relied on a set of 60 Vbeta primers and 13 Jbeta primers. Clones were sequenced by immunoSEQ multiplex PCR, and TCRdb holds only the in-frame ones, with some missing. The sample has roughly 82,000 clones; around 70% are singletons. Healthy bone marrow donors formed the donor group. Per the germline V gene, CDR1 is MNHEY and CDR2 is SVGAGI. The CDR3 totals 12 residues. With 11 bases clipped from V and 3 bases from J, the junction kept 4 bases outside the gene matches. The sequencing sample was made of PBMCs. This TCR came from a woman aged 45-60 years in good health and CMV-seropositive. This chain joins TRBV6-5 and TRBJ2-7; TRBD1 agrees at 10 bases. The CDR3 protein is CASGDRGYEQYF. CDR3 DNA: TGTGCCTCCGGGGACAGGGGCTACGAGCAGTACTTC.